The clone carrying this T cell receptor beta chain was seen only a few times. Germline lookup yields CDR1 SGHVS and CDR2 FQNEAQ. Trimming shortened V by 5 bases and J by 0 bases, and 13 bases separated the two germline ends. The CDR3 has 15 residues. Each CDR3 protein is one row after TCRdb ran MiXCR on the RT-PCR reads. The table lists about 680,000 distinct CDR3 sequences, 13% to 15% of them singletons, with 3.6% in the top ten. The chain carries TRBV7-8 and TRBJ1-1; a possible D gene is TRBD1 (6 bases). The specimen sequenced was memory CD4+ T cells from blood. The source of this sequence is a female donor in good health, serving as a healthy control. The CDR3: CASSPRDNMNTEAFF. The CDR3 DNA is TGTGCCAGCAGCCCGAGGGACAACATGAACACTGAAGCTTTCTTT. Complete variable domain (other parts from reference TRBV7-8 and TRBJ1-1): GAGVSQSPRYKVAKRGQDVALRCDPISGHVSLFWYQQALGQGPEFLTYFQNEAQLDKSGLPSDRFFAERPEGSVSTLKIQRTQQEDSAVYLCASSPRDNMNTEAFFGQGTRLTVV.